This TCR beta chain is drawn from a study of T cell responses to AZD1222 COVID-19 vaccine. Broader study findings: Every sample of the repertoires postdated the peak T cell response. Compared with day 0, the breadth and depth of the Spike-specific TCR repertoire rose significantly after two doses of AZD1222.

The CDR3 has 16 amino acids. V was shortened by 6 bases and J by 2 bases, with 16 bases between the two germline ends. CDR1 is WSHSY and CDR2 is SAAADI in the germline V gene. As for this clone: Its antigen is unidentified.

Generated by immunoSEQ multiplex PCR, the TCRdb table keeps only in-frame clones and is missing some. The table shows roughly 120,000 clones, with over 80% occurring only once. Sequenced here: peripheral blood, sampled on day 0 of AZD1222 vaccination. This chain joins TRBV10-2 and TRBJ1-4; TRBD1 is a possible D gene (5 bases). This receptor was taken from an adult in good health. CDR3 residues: CASRKDPGRTNEKLFF. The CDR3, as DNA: TGCGCCAGCAGAAAGGACCCGGGGCGCACTAATGAAAAACTGTTTTTT.